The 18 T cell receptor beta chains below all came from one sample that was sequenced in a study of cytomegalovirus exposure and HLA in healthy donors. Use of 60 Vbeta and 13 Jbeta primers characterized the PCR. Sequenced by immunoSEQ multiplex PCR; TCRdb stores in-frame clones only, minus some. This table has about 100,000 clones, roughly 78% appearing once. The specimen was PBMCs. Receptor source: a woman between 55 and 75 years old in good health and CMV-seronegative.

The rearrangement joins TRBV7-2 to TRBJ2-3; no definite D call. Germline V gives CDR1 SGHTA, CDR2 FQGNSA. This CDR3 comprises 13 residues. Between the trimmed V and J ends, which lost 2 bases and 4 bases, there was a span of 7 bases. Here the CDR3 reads CASSLNPADTQYF. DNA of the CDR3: TGTGCCAGCAGCTTAAACCCGGCAGATACGCAGTATTTT.

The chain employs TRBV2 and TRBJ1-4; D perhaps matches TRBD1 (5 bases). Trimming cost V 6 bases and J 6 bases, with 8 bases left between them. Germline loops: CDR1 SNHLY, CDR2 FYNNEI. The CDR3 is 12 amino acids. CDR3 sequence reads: CASRQDDEKLFF. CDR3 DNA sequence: TGTGCCAGCAGACAGGATGATGAAAAACTGTTTTTT.

This CDR3 is CASSLTGGGTYNEQFF. CDR3 nucleotide sequence: TGCGCCAGCAGCTTGACCGGGGGTGGTACCTACAATGAGCAGTTCTTC. The genes are TRBV5-1 and TRBJ2-1; D perhaps matches TRBD2 (6 bases). The germline V and J ends were trimmed by 1 base and 2 bases, with 13 bases remaining between them. This CDR3 is 16 amino acids long. CDR1 is SGHRS, CDR2 YFSETQ, per germline.

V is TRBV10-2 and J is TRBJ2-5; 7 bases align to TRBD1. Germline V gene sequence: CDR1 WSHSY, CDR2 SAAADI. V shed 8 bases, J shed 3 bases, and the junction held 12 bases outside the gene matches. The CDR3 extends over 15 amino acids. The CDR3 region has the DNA TGCGCCAGCGGGCCTTATTTCGGGACAGAAGAGACCCAGTACTTC. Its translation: CASGPYFGTEETQYF.

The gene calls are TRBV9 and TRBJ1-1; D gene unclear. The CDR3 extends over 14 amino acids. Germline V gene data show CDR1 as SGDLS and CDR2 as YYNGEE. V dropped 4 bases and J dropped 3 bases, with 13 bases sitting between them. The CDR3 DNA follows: TGTGCCAGCAGCCCGAGTTCTCGAGACACTGAAGCTTTCTTT. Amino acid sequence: CASSPSSRDTEAFF.

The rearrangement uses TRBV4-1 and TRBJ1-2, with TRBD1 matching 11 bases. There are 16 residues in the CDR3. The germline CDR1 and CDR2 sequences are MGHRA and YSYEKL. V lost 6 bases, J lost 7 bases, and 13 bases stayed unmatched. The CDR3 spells CASRYRTGGVQGGYTF. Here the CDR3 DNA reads TGCGCCAGCAGGTACCGGACAGGGGGCGTTCAGGGTGGCTACACCTTC.

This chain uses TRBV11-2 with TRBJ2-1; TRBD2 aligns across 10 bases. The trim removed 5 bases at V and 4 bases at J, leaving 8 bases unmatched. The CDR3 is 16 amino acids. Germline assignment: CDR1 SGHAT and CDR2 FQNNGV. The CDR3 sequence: CASSPLAGVSYNEQFF. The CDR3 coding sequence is TGTGCCAGCAGCCCTCTAGCGGGAGTCTCTTACAATGAGCAGTTCTTC.

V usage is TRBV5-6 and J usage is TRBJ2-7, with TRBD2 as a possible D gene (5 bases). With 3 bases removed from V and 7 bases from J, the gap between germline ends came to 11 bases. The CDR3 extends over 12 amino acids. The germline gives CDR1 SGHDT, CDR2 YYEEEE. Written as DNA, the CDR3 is TGTGCCAGCAGCTCCAAGCCGGGGGAGCAGTACTTC. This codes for CASSSKPGEQYF.

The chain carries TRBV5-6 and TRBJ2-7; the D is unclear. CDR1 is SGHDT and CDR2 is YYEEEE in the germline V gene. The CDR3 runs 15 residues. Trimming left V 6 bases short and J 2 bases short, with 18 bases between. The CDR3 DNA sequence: TGTGCCAGCACCTCCCGACAAACATTCACCTACGAGCAGTACTTC. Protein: CASTSRQTFTYEQYF.

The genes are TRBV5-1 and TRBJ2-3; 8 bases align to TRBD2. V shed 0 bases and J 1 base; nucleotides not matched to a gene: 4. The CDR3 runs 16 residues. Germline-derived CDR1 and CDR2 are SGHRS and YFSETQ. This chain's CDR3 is CASSLEGREGTDTQYF. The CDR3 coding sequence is TGCGCCAGCAGCTTGGAGGGGCGGGAGGGCACAGATACGCAGTATTTT.

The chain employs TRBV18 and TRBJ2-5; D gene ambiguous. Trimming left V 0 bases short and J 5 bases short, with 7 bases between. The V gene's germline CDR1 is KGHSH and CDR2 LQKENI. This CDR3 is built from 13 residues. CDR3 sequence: CASSPPYSETQYF. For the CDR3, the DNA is TGTGCCAGCTCACCACCCTACAGTGAGACCCAGTACTTC.

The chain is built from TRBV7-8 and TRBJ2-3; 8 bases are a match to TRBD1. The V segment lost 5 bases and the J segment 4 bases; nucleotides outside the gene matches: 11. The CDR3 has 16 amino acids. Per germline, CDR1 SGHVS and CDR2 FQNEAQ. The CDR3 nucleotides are TGTGCCAGCAGCGTAGAACCCGGGACAGGCGCAGATACGCAGTATTTT. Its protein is CASSVEPGTGADTQYF.

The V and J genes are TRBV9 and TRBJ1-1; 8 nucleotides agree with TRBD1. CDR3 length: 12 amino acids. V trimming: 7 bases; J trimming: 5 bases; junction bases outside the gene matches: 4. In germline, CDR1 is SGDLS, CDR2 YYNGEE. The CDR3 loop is CASSGQATEAFF. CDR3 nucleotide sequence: TGTGCCAGCTCGGGACAGGCAACTGAAGCTTTCTTT.

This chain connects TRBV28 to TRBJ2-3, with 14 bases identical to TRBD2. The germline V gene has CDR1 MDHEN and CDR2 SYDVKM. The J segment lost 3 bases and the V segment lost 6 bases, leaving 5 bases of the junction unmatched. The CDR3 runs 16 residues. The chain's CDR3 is CASSLTSGRATDTQYF. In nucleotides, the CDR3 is TGTGCCAGCAGCCTGACTAGCGGGAGGGCGACAGATACGCAGTATTTT.

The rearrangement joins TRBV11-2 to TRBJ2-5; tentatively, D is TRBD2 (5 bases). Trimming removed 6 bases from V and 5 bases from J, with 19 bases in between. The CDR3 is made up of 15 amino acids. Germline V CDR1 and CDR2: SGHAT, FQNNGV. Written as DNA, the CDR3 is TGTGCCAGCAGTTCCGTTAGCGCAGGTGGGGAGACCCAGTACTTC. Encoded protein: CASSSVSAGGETQYF.

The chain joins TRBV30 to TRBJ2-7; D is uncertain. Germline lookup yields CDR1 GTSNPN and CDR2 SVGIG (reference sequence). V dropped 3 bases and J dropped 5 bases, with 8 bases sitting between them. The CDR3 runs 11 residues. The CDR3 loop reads CAWRSGHEQYF. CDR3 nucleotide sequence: TGTGCCTGGAGGTCGGGTCACGAGCAGTACTTC.

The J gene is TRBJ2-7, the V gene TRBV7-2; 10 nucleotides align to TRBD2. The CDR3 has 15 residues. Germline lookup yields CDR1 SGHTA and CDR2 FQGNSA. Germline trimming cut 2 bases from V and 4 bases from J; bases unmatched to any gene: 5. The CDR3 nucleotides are TGTGCCAGCAGCTTAAACCCTAGCGGGGGTTACGAGCAGTACTTC. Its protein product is CASSLNPSGGYEQYF.

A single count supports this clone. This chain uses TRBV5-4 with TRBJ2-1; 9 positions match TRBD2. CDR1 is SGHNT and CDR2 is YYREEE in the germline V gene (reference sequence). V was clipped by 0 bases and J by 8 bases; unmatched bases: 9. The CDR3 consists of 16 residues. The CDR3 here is CASSLGTSALLDEQFF. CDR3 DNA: TGTGCCAGCAGCTTGGGGACTAGCGCTCTCCTTGATGAGCAGTTCTTC.